The clone carrying this T cell receptor beta chain was seen a handful of times. This entry comes from a study of T cell responses to AZD1222 COVID-19 vaccine. The germline V gene encodes CDR1 LGHNA and CDR2 YNFKEQ. The length of the CDR3 is 17 residues. Trimming removed 1 base from V and 0 bases from J; junction bases left unmatched: 1. Some clones are missing from TCRdb's copy, which holds only in-frame ones; the method was immunoSEQ multiplex PCR. In the table there are around 58,000 clones, approximately 88% of which are singletons. The chain employs TRBV4-2 and TRBJ2-6; the match to TRBD1 covers 9 bases. This specimen consisted of peripheral blood, obtained 28 days after the second AZD1222 dose. This sequence originates from an adult who received the AZD1222 COVID-19 vaccine. CDR3 sequence: CASSQVGQGSGANVLTF. CDR3 nucleotides: TGTGCCAGCAGCCAAGTGGGACAGGGCTCTGGGGCCAACGTCCTGACTTTC.